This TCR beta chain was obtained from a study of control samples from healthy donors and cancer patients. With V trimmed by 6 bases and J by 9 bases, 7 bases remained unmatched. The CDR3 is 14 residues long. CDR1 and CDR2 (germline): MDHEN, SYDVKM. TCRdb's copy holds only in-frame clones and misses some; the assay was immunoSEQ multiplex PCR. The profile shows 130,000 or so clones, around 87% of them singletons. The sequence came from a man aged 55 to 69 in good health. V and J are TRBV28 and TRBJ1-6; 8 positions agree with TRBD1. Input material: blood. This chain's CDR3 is CASRRGQGISPLHF. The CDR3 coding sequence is TGTGCCAGCAGGAGAGGACAGGGTATTTCACCCCTCCACTTT.